A single sample gave rise to the 21 T cell receptor beta chains below, sequenced in a study of spatial heterogeneity in lung cancer. TCRdb re-analysed the 5' RACE reads in MiXCR, keeping a single row per CDR3 protein. The sample includes approximately 110,000 distinct CDR3 sequences, about 10% of them seen just once. Time point described: blood at routine non-recurrence follow-up after resection. Source: PBMCs, taken at follow-up. The receptors were gathered from a female donor with early-stage non-small cell lung cancer.

This clonotype was found a few times. This chain joins TRBV20-1 and TRBJ1-3; D is uncertain. Trimming took off 0 bases at V and 1 base at J, with 13 bases between the two ends. The germline gives CDR1 DFQATT, CDR2 SNEGSKA (reference sequence). The CDR3 length is 16 residues. This CDR3 is CSARDRRTGSGNTIYF. CDR3 DNA sequence: TGCAGTGCTAGAGATCGGAGAACTGGATCTGGAAACACCATATATTTT.

This clonotype was detected a few times. The chain employs TRBV12-3 or TRBV12-4 and TRBJ1-2, with D tentatively TRBD1 (5 bases). The CDR3 runs to 15 residues. The V end lost 6 bases, the J end lost 8 bases, and 22 bases lay between the germline ends. The CDR3 DNA follows: TGTGCCAGCAGCCTAAGCCCGACAGTGGCTAGCGGCTACACCTTC. This codes for CASSLSPTVASGYTF.

Only a few counts were recorded for this clonotype. CDR3 sequence reads: CASRRQGMDGQPQHF. The CDR3 coding sequence is TGTGCCAGCAGACGACAGGGTATGGATGGTCAGCCCCAGCATTTT. This chain uses TRBV6-2 or TRBV6-3 with TRBJ1-5; 7 bases align to TRBD1. This CDR3 spans 15 amino acids. The germline CDR1 and CDR2 sequences are MNHEY and SVGEGT. The junction had 11 bases not matched to a gene; V was cut back by 6 bases and J by 6 bases.

Comment on this clonotype: This clone may be a read error of a much larger clone one base away. The chain combines TRBV20-1 with TRBJ2-5, with D perhaps given as TRBD1 or TRBD2 (5 bases each). CDR1 and CDR2 from the germline V gene are DFQATT and SNEGSKA (reference sequence). This CDR3 region has 15 residues. Trimming left V 2 bases short and J 3 bases short, with 16 bases between. The CDR3 region has the DNA TGCAGTGCTAGAAAACCCGGGACGACCAAAGAGACCCAGTACTTC. Encoded protein: CSARKPGTTKETQYF.

V and J are TRBV2 and TRBJ2-1, with TRBD2 identical over 8 bases. The CDR3 has 15 amino acids. The germline V gene has CDR1 SNHLY and CDR2 FYNNEI. The V and J ends lost 5 bases and 3 bases, in that order; junction bases with no gene match: 6. The CDR3 here is CASSRRLAIYNEQFF. The DNA for the CDR3 is TGTGCCAGCAGTAGGAGACTAGCGATCTACAATGAGCAGTTCTTC.

This clonotype came up a few times. The V and J genes are TRBV7-2 and TRBJ1-4; D not resolved. Trimming removed 2 bases from V and 6 bases from J, with 10 bases in between. The CDR3 is made up of 14 amino acids. Germline CDR1 reads SGHTA; CDR2 reads FQGNSA. CDR3 residues: CASSLFLPDEKLFF. CDR3 bases: TGTGCCAGCAGCTTATTTCTCCCTGATGAAAAACTGTTTTTT.

The CDR3 sequence is CASSAGQGHGYTF. DNA of the CDR3: TGTGCCAGCAGTGCGGGACAGGGGCACGGCTACACCTTC. J is TRBJ1-2 and V is TRBV6-1, with 10 bases matching TRBD1. The CDR3 contains 13 residues. The J segment lost 8 bases and the V segment lost 4 bases, leaving 4 bases of the junction unmatched. Germline CDR1 reads MNHNS; CDR2 reads SASEGT.

This clonotype has just a few counts. The genes are TRBV18 and TRBJ2-7; 9 bases line up with TRBD2. V was pared by 2 bases and J by 7 bases, with 12 bases of the junction left unmatched. The CDR3 totals 16 residues. CDR1 KGHSH and CDR2 LQKENI come from the germline V gene. CDR3 residues: CASSPRSSGGPGEQYF. The CDR3, as DNA: TGTGCCAGCTCACCAAGGAGTAGCGGGGGCCCGGGTGAGCAGTACTTC. The full variable domain, completed using reference TRBV18 and TRBJ2-7, is NAGVMQNPRHLVRRRGQEARLRCSPMKGHSHVYWYRQLPEEGLKFMVYLQKENIIDESGMPKERFSAEFPKEGPSILRIQQVVRGDSAAYFCASSPRSSGGPGEQYFGPGTRLTVT.

The J gene is TRBJ2-7, the V gene TRBV6-1; D call uncertain. V gave up 8 bases and J gave up 0 bases, with 11 bases separating them. CDR3 length: 13 residues. Germline assignment: CDR1 MNHNS and CDR2 SASEGT. The DNA for the CDR3 is TGTGCCAGCGGTCGGAAGTACTCCTACGAGCAGTACTTC. It yields the protein CASGRKYSYEQYF.

In this sample, this clonotype turned up a few times. The CDR3, as DNA: TGTGCCAGCCGGGCCGTGAGGGGCGTAGGCACTGAAGCTTTCTTT. This sequence encodes CASRAVRGVGTEAFF. V is TRBV27 and J is TRBJ1-1; TRBD1 is a possible D gene (5 bases). CDR1 is MNHEY and CDR2 is SMNVEV in the germline V gene (reference sequence). This CDR3 is built from 15 residues. V dropped 8 bases and J dropped 4 bases, with 20 bases sitting between them.

This clonotype was recorded many times. The rearrangement uses TRBV7-2 and TRBJ2-3, with 7 bases lining up with TRBD1. CDR1 is SGHTA, CDR2 FQGNSA, per germline. J lost 0 bases, V lost 5 bases, and 8 bases had no gene match. There are 16 residues in the CDR3. DNA of the CDR3: TGTGCCAGCAGCATGGATCGACAGGGAAGCACAGATACGCAGTATTTT. Translating it yields CASSMDRQGSTDTQYF.

This clonotype was seen only a few times. The chain couples TRBV7-9 to TRBJ2-7, with 11 bases lining up with TRBD1. The CDR3 contains 14 residues. The germline CDR1 and CDR2 sequences are SEHNR and FQNEAQ (reference sequence). V trimming: 5 bases; J trimming: 7 bases; junction bases outside the gene matches: 7. The CDR3 loop reads CASSTDRGRREQYF. The CDR3 nucleotides read TGTGCCAGCAGCACGGACAGGGGGCGGCGGGAGCAGTACTTC.

This clonotype was detected ten times or more. The CDR3 region is CASSLAEALPYQPQHF. The CDR3 nucleotides read TGTGCCAGCAGTTTAGCTGAGGCACTACCATATCAGCCCCAGCATTTT. The chain recombines TRBV12-3 or TRBV12-4 with TRBJ1-5; D is unresolved. V was shortened by 0 bases and J by 5 bases, with 14 bases between the two germline ends. The CDR3 spans 16 residues.

This clonotype came up a few times. The chain is built from TRBV7-8 and TRBJ2-2; 9 bases agree with TRBD1. Per the germline V gene, CDR1 is SGHVS and CDR2 is FQNEAQ. With V trimmed by 7 bases and J by 5 bases, 5 bases remained unmatched. The CDR3 is 14 residues long. CDR3 in amino acids: CASKTGGSTGELFF. For the CDR3, the DNA is TGTGCCAGCAAAACAGGGGGCAGTACCGGGGAGCTGTTTTTT.

The rearrangement joins TRBV25-1 to TRBJ2-1; 12 positions agree with TRBD2. Trimming took 7 bases from V and 10 from J; bases not matched to a gene: 11. The germline V gene encodes CDR1 MGHDK and CDR2 SYGVNS. This CDR3 is 15 amino acids long. In DNA, the CDR3 is TGTGCCAGCACCGCGGGACTAGCGGGTGGGTGGGAGCAGTTCTTC. Its translation: CASTAGLAGGWEQFF.

This clonotype turned up a few times. V gene TRBV4-3 combines with J gene TRBJ1-4, with TRBD1 identical over 9 bases. The V gene's germline CDR1 is LGHNA and CDR2 YSLEER. V lost 4 bases to trimming and J lost 5 bases; unmatched junction nucleotides: 5. The CDR3 consists of 15 residues. The CDR3 DNA reads as TGCGCCAGCAGCCTTTCCGGGACAGGGAATGAAAAACTGTTTTTT. Translating gives CASSLSGTGNEKLFF.

This clonotype was recorded at least ten times. The chain is built from TRBV27 and TRBJ2-1, with D possibly being TRBD1 (6 bases). V shed 5 bases and J shed 2 bases, with 13 bases lying between them. The V gene's germline CDR1 is MNHEY and CDR2 SMNVEV (reference sequence). The CDR3 length is 15 residues. This CDR3 reads CASSPRPGAYNEQFF. The CDR3 DNA reads TGTGCCAGCAGTCCGCGGCCAGGGGCCTACAATGAGCAGTTCTTC.

This clonotype was counted many times. The chain links TRBV12-3 or TRBV12-4 to TRBJ2-6; 7 bases match TRBD1. The junction had 5 bases not matched to a gene; V was cut back by 5 bases and J by 4 bases. This CDR3 is 15 amino acids long. CDR3 sequence reads: CASSAQGQGANVLTF. The CDR3 nucleotides read TGTGCCAGCAGTGCCCAGGGACAGGGGGCCAACGTCCTGACTTTC.

This clonotype was counted between two and nine times. This sequence joins TRBV19 and TRBJ2-1; D is possibly TRBD2 (5 bases). The germline V and J ends were trimmed by 0 bases and 5 bases, with 14 bases remaining between them. The CDR3 length is 16 residues. The germline gives CDR1 LNHDA, CDR2 SQIVND (reference sequence). CDR3 nucleotide sequence: TGTGCCAGTAGTATAGATCCTGCCCTAGCTAACAATGAGCAGTTCTTC. Its protein is CASSIDPALANNEQFF.

This clonotype has just a few counts. V is TRBV5-1 and J is TRBJ2-2; no definite D call. This CDR3 is built from 12 residues. With 4 bases removed from V and 2 bases from J, the gap between germline ends came to 3 bases. Germline CDR1 is SGHRS and CDR2 is YFSETQ. The CDR3 nucleotides are TGCGCCAGCAGCATCAACACCGGGGAGCTGTTTTTT. Encoded protein: CASSINTGELFF.

The chain combines TRBV19 with TRBJ2-5, with TRBD2 as a possible D gene (5 bases). Trimming took off 1 base at V and 5 bases at J, with 8 bases between the two ends. This CDR3 contains 13 residues. Germline values: CDR1 LNHDA, CDR2 SQIVND (reference sequence). CDR3 residues: CASSIGRWETQYF. The CDR3 DNA reads TGTGCCAGTAGTATAGGGAGGTGGGAGACCCAGTACTTC.